One T cell receptor (beta chain) is described in this entry. What it recognizes is unknown. The CDR3 totals 17 residues. V gave up 1 base and J gave up 1 base; unmatched junction bases: 4. CDR1 MGHRA and CDR2 YSYEKL come from the germline V gene. The authors loaded 150 to 250 ng DNA, some 32,000 T cell genomes, into sorted-subset replicate PCRs. Produced via immunoSEQ multiplex PCR; TCRdb's table is partial and in-frame only. The table has over a million clones, 75% to 85% seen once. The sample comes from a study of shared clonotypes between healthy human individuals. General study findings and limits: Clonotypes which were not shared had lower generation probabilities than clonotypes that all four donors shared. Clonotype sharing among donors likely depends on sequencing depth. Larger estimated richness was generally seen in naive subsets than in memory subsets.

The receptor was isolated from a man younger than 30 in good health. Some clones in this sample may be carry-over from other donors' samples. The sequenced material came from memory CD4+ T cells from PBMCs. Subset of the sample: CD45RA-negative fraction. This sequence joins TRBV4-1 and TRBJ2-6, with 7 positions matching TRBD1. This CDR3 is CASSQGDSLSGANVLTF. CDR3 bases: TGCGCCAGCAGCCAAGGGGACAGCCTTTCTGGGGCCAACGTCCTGACTTTC.